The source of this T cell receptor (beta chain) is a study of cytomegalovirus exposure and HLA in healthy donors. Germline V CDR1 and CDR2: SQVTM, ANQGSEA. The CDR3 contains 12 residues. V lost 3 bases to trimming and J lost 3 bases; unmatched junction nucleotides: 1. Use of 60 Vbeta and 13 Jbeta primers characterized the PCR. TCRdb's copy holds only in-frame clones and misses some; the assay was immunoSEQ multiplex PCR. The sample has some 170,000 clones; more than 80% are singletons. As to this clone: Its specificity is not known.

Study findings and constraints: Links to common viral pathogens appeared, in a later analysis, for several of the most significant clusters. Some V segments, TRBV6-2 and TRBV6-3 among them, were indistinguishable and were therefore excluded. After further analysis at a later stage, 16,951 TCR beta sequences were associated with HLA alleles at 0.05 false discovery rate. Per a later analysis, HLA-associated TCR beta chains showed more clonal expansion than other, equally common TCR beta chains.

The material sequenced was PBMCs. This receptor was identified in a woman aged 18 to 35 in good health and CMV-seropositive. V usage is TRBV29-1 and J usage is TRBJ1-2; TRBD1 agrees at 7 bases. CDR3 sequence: CSVDQGDYGYTF. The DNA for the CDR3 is TGCAGCGTTGACCAGGGGGACTATGGCTACACCTTC.